The clone carrying this TCR beta chain was recorded at least ten times. Every donor was a healthy Caucasian. The data originate from a study of identical twins. Template switching added a universal primer site, and cDNA bore unique molecular identifiers. A single record per CDR3 protein comes from TCRdb applying MiXCR to the 5' RACE reads. The sample consists of approximately 680,000 distinct CDR3 sequences, under 8.5% of them appearing once. These data were also filed under a second study, of yellow fever vaccine responses in identical twins.

The sequencing input was PBMCs. This TCR came from a woman under 30 in good health.

Here the CDR3 reads CASSQGTGEGNEQFF. CDR3 sequence (DNA): TGCGCCAGCAGCCAAGGGACAGGGGAAGGCAATGAGCAGTTCTTC. The V call is TRBV4-1, the J call TRBJ2-1, with 9 positions matching TRBD1. Germline CDR1 and CDR2: MGHRA and YSYEKL. The V and J ends lost 1 base and 6 bases, in that order; junction bases with no gene match: 4. The CDR3 runs to 15 residues.